These T cell receptor beta chains were read from a single sample in a study of post-analysis software for immune sequencing data. TCRdb used MiXCR to reprocess the PCR reads, holding one entry per CDR3 protein. The table records 400,000 to 500,000 distinct CDR3 sequences, approximately 38% of them present only once. The sample was blood. Receptor source: a girl aged 2 to 10 with multiple sclerosis. The CDR3 runs from the conserved cysteine through the conserved F or W. The D gene is left open where the match is weak. Size values are once, few and many counts, or a class for expanded clones, and some rows have none.

V gene,D gene,CDR3 length,clone size,J gene,CDR3 protein,CDR3 DNA
TRBV6-6,.,14,few,TRBJ1-2,CASSYPGANYGYTF,TGTGCCAGCAGTTACCCAGGAGCTAACTATGGCTACACCTTC
TRBV4-3,.,15,few,TRBJ2-1,CASSQGPGTYNEQFF,TGCGCCAGCAGCCAAGGTCCCGGAACCTACAATGAGCAGTTCTTC
TRBV4-2,.,15,.,TRBJ2-1,CASSLDWGRLSEQFF,TGTGCCAGCAGCCTAGACTGGGGCAGGTTATCGGAGCAGTTCTTC
TRBV6-2/TRBV6-3,TRBD2,15,.,TRBJ2-1,CASSYFGGNYNEQFF,TGTGCCAGCAGTTATTTCGGGGGGAACTACAATGAGCAGTTCTTC
TRBV29-1,.,12,.,TRBJ1-1,CSVDGVNTETFF,TGCAGCGTTGATGGGGTGAACACTGAAACTTTCTTT
TRBV25-1,TRBD1,14,.,TRBJ1-2,CASTPGQGNYGYTF,TGTGCCAGCACCCCGGGACAGGGGAACTATGGCTACACCTTC
TRBV7-9,TRBD2,17,.,TRBJ2-6,CASLKASGGTGANVLTF,TGTGCCAGCCTGAAGGCTAGCGGGGGCACAGGGGCCAACGTCCTGACTTTC
TRBV5-1,TRBD1,14,.,TRBJ2-1,CASSQGTGPNEQFF,TGCGCCAGCAGCCAGGGGACAGGGCCCAATGAGCAGTTCTTC
TRBV7-3,.,13,few,TRBJ2-6,CASSLHGANVLTF,TGTGCCAGCAGCTTACATGGGGCCAACGTCCTGACTTTC
TRBV10-3,.,13,.,TRBJ2-7,CAISGGTSYEQYF,TGTGCCATCAGTGGGGGCACCTCCTACGAGCAGTACTTC
TRBV10-3,.,15,.,TRBJ2-5,CAISETAGRAETQYF,TGTGCCATCAGTGAAACAGCGGGCAGGGCTGAGACCCAGTACTTC
TRBV6-1,TRBD1,15,.,TRBJ2-3,CASSASTGGIDTQYF,TGTGCCAGCAGTGCCTCGACAGGGGGAATAGATACGCAGTATTTT
TRBV20-1,TRBD1,13,few,TRBJ1-4,CSARTGGDEKLFF,TGCAGTGCCAGAACAGGGGGCGATGAAAAACTGTTTTTT
TRBV20-1,TRBD2,13,.,TRBJ2-1,CSASGGAVNEQFF,TGCAGTGCTAGCGGGGGGGCCGTCAATGAGCAGTTCTTC
TRBV7-2,TRBD1,14,.,TRBJ1-1,CASSRQGVNTEAFF,TGTGCCAGCAGCAGACAGGGGGTAAACACTGAAGCTTTCTTT
TRBV29-1,.,14,few,TRBJ2-7,CSVAGTTTTYEQYF,TGCAGCGTCGCCGGAACTACTACGACCTACGAGCAGTACTTC
TRBV7-2,TRBD2,16,.,TRBJ2-1,CASSPSSGSSYNEQFF,TGTGCCAGCAGCCCGAGTAGCGGGAGCTCCTACAATGAGCAGTTCTTC
TRBV3-1,.,13,.,TRBJ2-1,CASSREGGGEQFF,TGTGCCAGCAGCCGAGAAGGAGGTGGGGAGCAGTTCTTC